Each of the 26 T cell receptor beta chains below was sequenced from the same sample in a study of regulatory T cells in long-lasting Graves disease. Library construction for TCR beta used iRepertoire HTBI primers and Arm-PCR of CDR3 regions. TCRdb called the multiplex PCR reads again in MiXCR, with one record for every CDR3 protein. The profile shows some 470,000 distinct CDR3 sequences, roughly 21% of them singletons. Sample time point: persistent/refractory GD, antithyroid drugs over 5 years with positive TRAb. PBMC RNA served as the TCR library source. Material: peripheral blood mononuclear cells (PBMCs), obtained when the disease was refractory, from a patient treated with antithyroid drugs. These receptors all stem from a female donor with Graves disease.

This clonotype has a count of ten or more. The chain is built from TRBV29-1 and TRBJ1-1; 8 positions agree with TRBD1. CDR1 is SQVTM, CDR2 ANQGSEA, per germline. After removal of 4 bases from V and 9 bases from J, the junction contained 4 bases not matched to a gene. The CDR3 has 11 amino acids. CDR3 bases: TGCAGCGTTGGGCAGGGGGCAAAAGCTTTCTTT. As protein: CSVGQGAKAFF.

J is TRBJ1-5 and V is TRBV24-1; the D is unclear. Germline CDR1 reads KGHDR; CDR2 reads SFDVKD. Trimming removed 3 bases at V and 4 bases at J, with 15 bases between. The CDR3 sequence is 16 residues long. CDR3 loop: CATSDPRTGSNQPQHF. CDR3 coding DNA: TGTGCCACCAGTGATCCCCGGACGGGGTCTAATCAGCCCCAGCATTTT.

This clonotype appeared many times. This chain uses TRBV7-8 with TRBJ1-6; perhaps TRBD1 as D (6 bases). Germline lookup yields CDR1 SGHVS and CDR2 FQNEAQ. Trimming removed 1 base from V and 6 bases from J, with 19 bases in between. The CDR3 length is 18 residues. The CDR3 coding sequence is TGTGCCAGCAGCTTAGAGGTTAGGGGGGCCTACACTAATTCACCCCTCCACTTT. Its translation is CASSLEVRGAYTNSPLHF. The entire variable domain, with the rest obtained from reference TRBV7-8 and TRBJ1-6, is as follows: GAGVSQSPRYKVAKRGQDVALRCDPISGHVSLFWYQQALGQGPEFLTYFQNEAQLDKSGLPSDRFFAERPEGSVSTLKIQRTQQEDSAVYLCASSLEVRGAYTNSPLHFGNGTRLTVT.

The chain links TRBV24-1 to TRBJ2-2; TRBD1 aligns across 10 bases. The germline CDR1 and CDR2 sequences are KGHDR and SFDVKD. V dropped 7 bases and J dropped 5; count of bases not matched to a gene: 6. The CDR3 totals 15 residues. The CDR3 reads CATRSGTGETGELFF. For the CDR3, the DNA is TGTGCCACCAGATCCGGGACAGGGGAAACCGGGGAGCTGTTTTTT.

Only a few counts were recorded for this clonotype. The chain carries TRBV2 and TRBJ1-4; TRBD1 matches at 8 bases. The germline V gene has CDR1 SNHLY and CDR2 FYNNEI. The CDR3 contains 14 residues. Losses at the gene ends were 5 bases for V and 8 bases for J; bases not matched to a gene: 7. CDR3 sequence reads: CASSQDRVEEKLFF. The CDR3 region has the DNA TGTGCCAGCAGTCAGGACAGGGTGGAGGAAAAACTGTTTTTT.

On this clonotype itself: One base away lies a much larger clone, so this may be a sequencing read error. The chain links TRBV12-3 or TRBV12-4 to TRBJ2-7, with 7 bases matching TRBD2. The CDR3 length is 14 residues. V shed 5 bases and J 2 bases; nucleotides not matched to a gene: 6. In nucleotides, the CDR3 is TGTGCCAGCAGTACCACCCGGGGGGCCTACGAGCAGTACTTC. It yields the protein CASSTTRGAYEQYF.

Worth noting for this clonotype: This could be a read error, since a much larger clone is one nucleotide away. The rearrangement joins TRBV7-8 to TRBJ2-7; the match to TRBD2 covers 10 bases. The CDR3 totals 17 residues. In germline, CDR1 is SGHVS, CDR2 FQNEAQ. This CDR3 is CASSLVASGGTQNERYF. For the CDR3, the DNA is TGTGCCAGCAGCTTAGTCGCTAGCGGGGGAACCCAAAACGAGCGGTACTTC.

V usage is TRBV27 and J usage is TRBJ2-3; the D gene is possibly TRBD2 (6 bases). Per the germline V gene, CDR1 is MNHEY and CDR2 is SMNVEV (reference sequence). Trimming pared 3 bases from V and 1 base from J, leaving 14 bases between. The CDR3 has 16 residues. CDR3 sequence: CASSLWGETGTDTQYF. The DNA for the CDR3 is TGTGCCAGCAGTTTGTGGGGGGAGACAGGCACAGATACGCAGTATTTT.

This clonotype was counted between two and nine times. V is TRBV7-2 and J is TRBJ2-2; possible D gene TRBD2, 5 bases. This CDR3 contains 15 residues. Per germline, CDR1 SGHTA and CDR2 FQGNSA. Trimming took off 7 bases at V and 3 bases at J, with 15 bases between the two ends. The CDR3 nucleotides read TGTGCCAGCAACCCCTCGGGCGGGCACACCGGGGAGCTGTTTTTT. Amino acid sequence: CASNPSGGHTGELFF.

The chain has TRBV6-4 and TRBJ1-4, with 7 bases that match TRBD1. Germline CDR1 reads MRHNA; CDR2 reads SNTAGT. V trimming: 4 bases; J trimming: 7 bases; junction bases outside the gene matches: 9. This CDR3 is 15 amino acids long. The CDR3 loop reads CASSATGTAGEKLFF. The CDR3 nucleotides read TGTGCCAGCAGTGCAACGGGGACAGCGGGTGAAAAACTGTTTTTT.

This clonotype was found many times. The chain has TRBV20-1 and TRBJ2-1; 8 bases agree with TRBD2. The CDR3 is made up of 19 amino acids. J was trimmed by 3 bases and V by 0 bases; bases with no gene match: 16. CDR1 and CDR2 (germline): DFQATT, SNEGSKA (reference sequence). CDR3 sequence reads: CSARDVAGTESSFYNEQFF. The CDR3 coding sequence is TGCAGTGCTAGAGACGTAGCGGGAACAGAGTCGAGCTTCTACAATGAGCAGTTCTTC.

This clonotype was counted many times. This chain joins TRBV3-1 and TRBJ1-5; D call uncertain. The germline CDR1 and CDR2 sequences are LGHDT and YNNKEL (reference sequence). V was shortened by 1 base and J by 5 bases, with 9 bases between the two germline ends. The CDR3 has 14 amino acids. The DNA of the CDR3 is TGTGCCAGCAGCCAAGTGTACAGCCATCAGCCCCAGCATTTT. Translation gives CASSQVYSHQPQHF.

The chain links TRBV7-9 to TRBJ1-1; no definite D call. Germline values: CDR1 SEHNR, CDR2 FQNEAQ (reference sequence). CDR3 length equals 16 residues. V was trimmed by 0 bases and J by 2 bases, leaving 13 bases between them. CDR3 nucleotide sequence: TGTGCCAGCAGCTTAGCGCCGATAAGGTCCAACACTGAAGCTTTCTTT. Amino acids: CASSLAPIRSNTEAFF.

V gene TRBV19 combines with J gene TRBJ2-7; possibly TRBD2 for D (6 bases). From germline, CDR1 is LNHDA and CDR2 SQIVND (reference sequence). The ends were cut back, 3 bases at V and 3 bases at J, with 9 bases in the middle. The CDR3 extends over 13 amino acids. CDR3 residues: CASSIGGNYEQYF. The CDR3 DNA is TGTGCCAGTAGTATTGGCGGGAACTACGAGCAGTACTTC.

This clonotype was detected ten times or more. The rearrangement joins TRBV7-2 to TRBJ2-5, with 8 bases aligning to TRBD2. Germline lookup yields CDR1 SGHTA and CDR2 FQGNSA. V lost 2 bases, J lost 4 bases, and 3 bases stayed unmatched. The CDR3 is 14 amino acids. The CDR3 nucleotides read TGTGCCAGCAGCTTAAACAGCGGGAGAGAGACCCAGTACTTC. It codes for CASSLNSGRETQYF.

This clonotype was seen repeatedly, ten times or more. The rearrangement links TRBV7-6 to TRBJ2-7; D is undetermined. V was shortened by 1 base and J by 2 bases, with 9 bases between the two germline ends. Germline V gives CDR1 SGHVS, CDR2 FNYEAQ. The CDR3 is made up of 14 amino acids. CDR3 in amino acids: CASSLEGSAYEQYF. The CDR3, as DNA: TGTGCCAGCAGCTTAGAAGGGTCGGCCTACGAGCAGTACTTC. Using reference TRBV7-6 and TRBJ2-7 for the parts outside the CDR3, the full variable domain is GAGVSQSPRYKVTKRGQDVALRCDPISGHVSLYWYRQALGQGPEFLTYFNYEAQQDKSGLPNDRFSAERPEGSISTLTIQRTEQRDSAMYRCASSLEGSAYEQYFGPGTRLTVT.

This clonotype was picked up a small number of times. The V gene is TRBV28, the J gene TRBJ1-5, with D unclear. In germline, CDR1 is MDHEN, CDR2 SYDVKM. V was clipped by 3 bases and J by 7 bases, with 10 bases between them. This CDR3 region has 13 residues. For the CDR3, the DNA is TGTGCCAGCAGTTTGAACGAGGTACAGCCCCAGCATTTT. It encodes CASSLNEVQPQHF.

In this sample, this clonotype turned up many times. The CDR3 DNA is TGTGCCAGCAGTTCCTCCGCTAACTATGGCTACACCTTC. This encodes CASSSSANYGYTF. The chain joins TRBV19 to TRBJ1-2; no reliable D call. The V end was cut by 9 bases, the J end by 0 bases, with 11 bases between. CDR1 and CDR2 (germline): LNHDA, SQIVND (reference sequence). The CDR3 has 13 residues.

In the case of this clonotype: A read error is possible here, since a much larger clone lies one base away. This chain uses TRBV6-4 with TRBJ1-1; 7 positions agree with TRBD1. CDR1 is MRHNA, CDR2 SNTAGT, per germline. This CDR3 region has 13 residues. V gave up 6 bases and J gave up 4 bases; unmatched junction bases: 5. The CDR3 DNA reads TGTGCCAGCAGCCTGGGACAGCCCACTGAAGCTTTCTTT. Translated, it gives CASSLGQPTEAFF.

The genes are TRBV5-8 and TRBJ2-1; D is uncertain. The germline gives CDR1 SGHTS, CDR2 YDEGEE. With 4 bases removed from V and 4 bases from J, the gap between germline ends came to 18 bases. The CDR3 is 16 residues long. The CDR3 loop reads CASSPYRALGYNEQFF. The CDR3 DNA is TGTGCCAGCAGCCCTTATCGGGCCTTGGGGTACAATGAGCAGTTCTTC.

V is TRBV28 and J is TRBJ2-2; D possibly corresponds to TRBD1 (5 bases). V was trimmed by 5 bases and J by 5 bases, leaving 18 bases between them. CDR1 is MDHEN and CDR2 is SYDVKM in the germline V gene. CDR3 length: 16 amino acids. The CDR3 DNA follows: TGTGCCAGCAGTCCCTGGGGCAGAGAAACTACCGGGGAGCTGTTTTTT. Translating gives CASSPWGRETTGELFF.

This clonotype was detected ten times or more. This sequence joins TRBV6-1 and TRBJ1-2; 7 nucleotides align to TRBD1. This CDR3 is built from 14 residues. Per the germline V gene, CDR1 is MNHNS and CDR2 is SASEGT. V dropped 8 bases and J dropped 8; count of bases not matched to a gene: 14. The CDR3, as DNA: TGTGCCAGCGACCTTATCCTGACAGGGAAAGGCTACACCTTC. Encoded protein: CASDLILTGKGYTF.

The rearrangement joins TRBV19 to TRBJ1-5; D is perhaps TRBD1 (6 bases). The CDR3 is made up of 14 amino acids. Per the germline V gene, CDR1 is LNHDA and CDR2 is SQIVND (reference sequence). The V and J ends lost 5 bases and 11 bases respectively, with 19 bases between them. The CDR3, as DNA: TGTGCCAGTAGTCCGCGACAGGCGAGGTGGACCCAGCATTTT. Encoded protein: CASSPRQARWTQHF.

The table lists this clonotype with a few counts. The V gene is TRBV9, the J gene TRBJ1-2; the D is unclear. CDR3 length equals 10 residues. The germline V gene encodes CDR1 SGDLS and CDR2 YYNGEE. V was clipped by 7 bases and J by 7 bases, with 8 bases between them. CDR3: CASGEFGYTF. CDR3 DNA sequence: TGTGCCAGCGGGGAGTTTGGCTACACCTTC.

The chain uses TRBV6-5 and TRBJ1-2, with D uncertain. Deletions cut 0 bases from V and 8 bases from J, with 13 bases between. CDR3 length: 14 residues. Germline CDR1 reads MNHEY; CDR2 reads SVGAGI. This CDR3 is CASSYSLTFGGYTF. The CDR3 DNA sequence: TGTGCCAGCAGTTACTCCCTGACATTCGGCGGCTACACCTTC.

This clonotype was detected ten times or more. V is TRBV11-3 and J is TRBJ2-7; 7 positions agree with TRBD1. The junction had 7 bases not matched to a gene; V was cut back by 3 bases and J by 8 bases. Germline V lookup: CDR1 SGHNT, CDR2 YENEEA. The CDR3 has 13 amino acids. The CDR3 reads CASSFPGTVKQYF. CDR3 in DNA: TGTGCCAGCAGCTTTCCCGGGACAGTGAAGCAGTACTTC.